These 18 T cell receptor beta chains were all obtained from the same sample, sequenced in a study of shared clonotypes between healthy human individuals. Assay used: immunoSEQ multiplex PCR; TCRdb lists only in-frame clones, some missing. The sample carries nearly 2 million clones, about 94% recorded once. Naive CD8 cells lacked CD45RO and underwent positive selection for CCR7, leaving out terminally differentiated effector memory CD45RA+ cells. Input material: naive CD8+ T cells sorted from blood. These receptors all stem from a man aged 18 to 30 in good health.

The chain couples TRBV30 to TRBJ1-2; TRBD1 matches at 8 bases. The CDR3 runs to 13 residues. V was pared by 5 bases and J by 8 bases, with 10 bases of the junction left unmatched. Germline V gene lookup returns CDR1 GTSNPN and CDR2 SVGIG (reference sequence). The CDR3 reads CAWDMTGAQGYTF. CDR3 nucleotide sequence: TGTGCCTGGGATATGACAGGGGCGCAAGGCTACACCTTC.

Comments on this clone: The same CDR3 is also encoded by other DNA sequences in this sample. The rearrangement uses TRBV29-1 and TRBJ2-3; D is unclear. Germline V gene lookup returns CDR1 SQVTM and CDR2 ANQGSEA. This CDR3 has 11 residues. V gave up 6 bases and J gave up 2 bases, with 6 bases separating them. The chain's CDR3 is CSVESTDTQYF. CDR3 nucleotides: TGCAGCGTCGAGTCCACAGATACGCAGTATTTT.

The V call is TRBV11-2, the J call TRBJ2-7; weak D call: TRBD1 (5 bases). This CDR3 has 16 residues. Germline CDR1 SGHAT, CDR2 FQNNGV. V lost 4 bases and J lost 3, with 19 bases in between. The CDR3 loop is CASSSRTMDNYYEQYF. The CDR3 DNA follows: TGTGCCAGCAGCTCCCGAACAATGGACAATTACTACGAGCAGTACTTC.

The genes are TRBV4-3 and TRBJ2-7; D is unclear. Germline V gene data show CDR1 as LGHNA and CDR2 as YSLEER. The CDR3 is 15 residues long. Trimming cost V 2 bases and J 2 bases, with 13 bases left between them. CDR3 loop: CASSQQTVSPYEQYF. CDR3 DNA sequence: TGCGCCAGCAGCCAACAAACAGTTTCCCCCTACGAGCAGTACTTC.

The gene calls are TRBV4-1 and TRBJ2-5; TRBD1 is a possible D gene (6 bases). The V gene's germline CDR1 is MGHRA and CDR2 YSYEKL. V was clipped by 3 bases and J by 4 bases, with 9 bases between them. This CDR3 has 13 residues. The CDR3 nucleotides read TGCGCCAGCAGCCATGTGGACAGAGAGACCCAGTACTTC. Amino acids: CASSHVDRETQYF.

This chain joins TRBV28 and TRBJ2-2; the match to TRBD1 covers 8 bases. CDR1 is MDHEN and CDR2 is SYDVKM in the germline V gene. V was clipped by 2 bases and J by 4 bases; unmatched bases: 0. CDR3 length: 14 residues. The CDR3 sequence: CASSLQGATGELFF. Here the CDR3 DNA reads TGTGCCAGCAGTTTACAGGGGGCCACCGGGGAGCTGTTTTTT.

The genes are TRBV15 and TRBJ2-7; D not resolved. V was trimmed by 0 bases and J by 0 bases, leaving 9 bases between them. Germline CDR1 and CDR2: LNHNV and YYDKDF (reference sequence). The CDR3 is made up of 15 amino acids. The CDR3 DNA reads TGTGCCACCAGCAGAGATGGCCTATCCTCCTACGAGCAGTACTTC. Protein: CATSRDGLSSYEQYF.

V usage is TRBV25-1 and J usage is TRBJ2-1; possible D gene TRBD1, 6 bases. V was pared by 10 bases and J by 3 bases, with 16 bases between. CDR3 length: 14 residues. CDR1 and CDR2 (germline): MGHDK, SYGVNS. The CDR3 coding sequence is TGTGCCACCTCCCTAACAGGGCGCTACAATGAGCAGTTCTTC. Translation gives CATSLTGRYNEQFF.

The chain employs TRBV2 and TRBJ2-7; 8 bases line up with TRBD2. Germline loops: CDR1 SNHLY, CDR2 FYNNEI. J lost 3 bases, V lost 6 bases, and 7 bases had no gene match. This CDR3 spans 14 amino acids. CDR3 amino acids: CASRAAGDGYEQYF. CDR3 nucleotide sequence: TGTGCCAGCAGGGCAGCGGGAGATGGCTACGAGCAGTACTTC. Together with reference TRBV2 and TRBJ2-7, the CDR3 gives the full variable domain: EPEVTQTPSHQVTQMGQEVILRCVPISNHLYFYWYRQILGQKVEFLVSFYNNEISEKSEIFDDQFSVERPDGSNFTLKIRSTKLEDSAMYFCASRAAGDGYEQYFGPGTRLTVT.

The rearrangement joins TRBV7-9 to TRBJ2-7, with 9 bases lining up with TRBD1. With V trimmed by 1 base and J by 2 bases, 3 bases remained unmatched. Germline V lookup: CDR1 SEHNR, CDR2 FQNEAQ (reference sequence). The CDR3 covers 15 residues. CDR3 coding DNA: TGTGCCAGCAGCTTAGGGACAGGGGTCCCCTACGAGCAGTACTTC. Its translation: CASSLGTGVPYEQYF.

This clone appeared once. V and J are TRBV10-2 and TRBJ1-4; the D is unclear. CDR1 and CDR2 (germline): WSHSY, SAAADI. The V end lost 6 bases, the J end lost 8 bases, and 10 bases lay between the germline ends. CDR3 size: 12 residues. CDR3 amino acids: CASSRGGEKLFF. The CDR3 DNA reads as TGCGCCAGCAGCCGGGGTGGGGAAAAACTGTTTTTT.

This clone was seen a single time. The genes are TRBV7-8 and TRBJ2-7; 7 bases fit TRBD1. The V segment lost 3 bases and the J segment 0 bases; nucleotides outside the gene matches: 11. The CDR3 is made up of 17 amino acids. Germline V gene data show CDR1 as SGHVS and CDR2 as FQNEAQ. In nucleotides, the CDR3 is TGTGCCAGCAGCTTTTCCTCAACGACAGGGCACTCCTACGAGCAGTACTTC. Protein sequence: CASSFSSTTGHSYEQYF.

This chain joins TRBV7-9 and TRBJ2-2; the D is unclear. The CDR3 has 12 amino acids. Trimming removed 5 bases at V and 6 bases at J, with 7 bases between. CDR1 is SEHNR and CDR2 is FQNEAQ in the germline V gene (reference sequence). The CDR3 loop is CASSPFPGELFF. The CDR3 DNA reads TGTGCCAGCAGCCCATTCCCCGGGGAGCTGTTTTTT.

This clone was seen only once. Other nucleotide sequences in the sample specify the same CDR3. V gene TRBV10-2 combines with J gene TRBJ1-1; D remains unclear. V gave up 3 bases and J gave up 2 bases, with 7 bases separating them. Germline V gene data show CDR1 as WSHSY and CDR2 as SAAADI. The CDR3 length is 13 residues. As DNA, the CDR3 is TGCGCCAGCAGTGACGGAGCTAACACTGAAGCTTTCTTT. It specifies CASSDGANTEAFF.

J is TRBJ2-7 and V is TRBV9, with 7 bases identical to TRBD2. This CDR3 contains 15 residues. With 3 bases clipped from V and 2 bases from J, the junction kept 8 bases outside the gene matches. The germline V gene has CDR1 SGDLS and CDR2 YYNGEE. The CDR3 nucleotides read TGTGCCAGCAGCGCCGGAGGGACTACCACCTACGAGCAGTACTTC. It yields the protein CASSAGGTTTYEQYF.

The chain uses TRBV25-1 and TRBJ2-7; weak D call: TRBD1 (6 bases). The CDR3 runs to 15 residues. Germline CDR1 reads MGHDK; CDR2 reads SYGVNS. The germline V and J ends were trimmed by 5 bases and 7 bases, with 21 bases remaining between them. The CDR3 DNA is TGTGCCAGCAGTTTGTATAGGGACATCCTCTGGGAGCAGTACTTC. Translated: CASSLYRDILWEQYF.

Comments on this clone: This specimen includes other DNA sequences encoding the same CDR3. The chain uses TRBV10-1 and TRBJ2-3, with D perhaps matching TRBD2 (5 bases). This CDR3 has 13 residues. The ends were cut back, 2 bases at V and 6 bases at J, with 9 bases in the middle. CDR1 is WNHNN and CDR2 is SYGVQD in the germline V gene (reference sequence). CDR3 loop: CASSELAGDTQYF. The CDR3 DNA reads TGCGCCAGCAGTGAGCTAGCCGGCGATACGCAGTATTTT.

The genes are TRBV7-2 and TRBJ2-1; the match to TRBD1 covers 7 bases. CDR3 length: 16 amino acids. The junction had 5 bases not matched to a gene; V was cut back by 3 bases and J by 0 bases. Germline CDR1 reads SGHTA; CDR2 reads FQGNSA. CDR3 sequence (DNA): TGTGCCAGCAGCTTCCTGACAGGGAGCTCCTACAATGAGCAGTTCTTC. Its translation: CASSFLTGSSYNEQFF.